This record looks at one T cell receptor (beta chain) sequence and its context. Together with a sample-barcoded 5' primer, a J-beta primer mix was included in a second PCR lasting about 7 to 12 cycles. Each cDNA molecule, via a template-switch adaptor with 12 random nucleotides, was tagged. One entry per CDR3 protein, called by TCRdb with MiXCR from the 5' RACE reads. The sample lists around 1,000,000 distinct CDR3 sequences, under 30% occurring once. This sample was taken from a study of blood T cells in healthy people across ages. V was cut by 5 bases and J by 5 bases, with 19 bases left in between. The CDR3 runs 16 residues. Germline V gives CDR1 MDHEN, CDR2 SYDVKM. These data are also associated with another study on T cells of mothers and their children. That report notes: It was observed that no persistent microchimeric T cell clones could be detected.

The sequence derives from a girl aged 2 to 9 in good health. The sequenced material came from blood. The V and J genes are TRBV28 and TRBJ2-4; perhaps TRBD1 as D (6 bases). The CDR3 nucleotides read TGTGCCAGCAGTGAATCAGGGGCCCAGATTGAAAACATTCAGTACTTC. This encodes CASSESGAQIENIQYF.